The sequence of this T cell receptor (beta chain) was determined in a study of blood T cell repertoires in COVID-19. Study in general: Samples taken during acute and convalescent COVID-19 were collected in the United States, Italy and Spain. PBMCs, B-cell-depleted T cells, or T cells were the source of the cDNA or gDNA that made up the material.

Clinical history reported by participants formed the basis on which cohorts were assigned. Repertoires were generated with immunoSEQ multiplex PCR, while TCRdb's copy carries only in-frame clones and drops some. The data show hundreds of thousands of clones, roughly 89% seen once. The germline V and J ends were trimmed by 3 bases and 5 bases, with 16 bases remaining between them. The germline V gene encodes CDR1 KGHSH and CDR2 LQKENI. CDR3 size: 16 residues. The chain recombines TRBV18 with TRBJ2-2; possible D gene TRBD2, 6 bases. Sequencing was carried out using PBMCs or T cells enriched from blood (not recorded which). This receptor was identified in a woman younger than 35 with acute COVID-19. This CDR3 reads CASSPFAGLVTGELFF. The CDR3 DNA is TGTGCCAGCTCACCGTTCGCGGGATTGGTAACCGGGGAGCTGTTTTTT.